This record covers a single TCR beta chain. This specimen comes from a study of blood T cell repertoires in COVID-19. Study background: Collection of acute and convalescent COVID-19 samples took place in the United States, Italy and Spain. T cells, B-cell-depleted T cells, or PBMCs supplied cDNA or gDNA.

The CDR3 totals 16 residues. Germline V gives CDR1 LNHDA, CDR2 SQIVND (reference sequence). V shed 3 bases, J shed 8 bases, and the junction held 8 bases outside the gene matches. Study processing details: The assay estimated nucleated cells by amplifying reference gene primers. Clones were sequenced by immunoSEQ multiplex PCR, and TCRdb holds only the in-frame ones, with some missing. Clonal size and the V and J genes are those of that table, whereas D and trimming came from the DNA. The sample lists about 120,000 clones; over 60% were seen once. Sequenced sample: peripheral blood. This sequence joins TRBV19 and TRBJ2-1; TRBD2 matches 12 bases. This receptor was identified in an elderly woman with acute or convalescent COVID-19. In DNA, the CDR3 is TGTGCCAGTAGTATTTTCCTAGCGGGAGGGAATCATGAGCAGTTCTTC. It specifies CASSIFLAGGNHEQFF.